This T cell receptor (beta chain) derives from a study of blood T cell repertoires in COVID-19. Turning to the study itself: Material from acute and convalescent COVID-19 was sourced from the United States, Italy and Spain. Nucleic acid was either cDNA or gDNA, and it came from T cells, B-cell-depleted T cells, or PBMCs.

The germline gives CDR1 GTSNPN, CDR2 SVGIG (reference sequence). Trimming took 5 bases from V and 4 from J, leaving 9 bases between them. The CDR3 has 12 amino acids. Methods used by the authors: How many nucleated cells were present was estimated from reference gene primer amplification. Sequenced by immunoSEQ multiplex PCR; TCRdb stores in-frame clones only, minus some. The V and J calls and clone size come from that table; D and trimming were worked out from the DNA. Here the sample spans some 54,000 clones, about 80% being singletons. This receptor was obtained from a man between 65 and 85 years old with active COVID-19. V usage is TRBV30 and J usage is TRBJ1-3; tentative D call: TRBD1 (6 bases). Source material: peripheral blood. The CDR3 is CAWGQSGNTIYF. The CDR3 bases are TGTGCCTGGGGACAGTCGGGAAACACCATATATTTT.